One and the same sample provided the 5 T cell receptor beta chains below, sequenced in a study of post-analysis software for immune sequencing data. The study, taken as a whole, reports: Five or six TRBV segments, TRBV5-6, TRBV5-1 and TRBV20-1 among them, were found more frequent in patients than controls.

For these receptors, no antigen is known. cDNA libraries of TCR beta carried unique molecular identifiers. TCRdb reanalysed the PCR reads using MiXCR and keeps one entry per CDR3 protein. The sample lists roughly 620,000 distinct CDR3 sequences, roughly 47% occurring once. Input material: blood. These receptors all come from a girl between 10 and 17 years old with multiple sclerosis.

This clonotype was observed a handful of times. The CDR3 DNA reads as TGTGCCAGCAGCCAGGGAGGTTGGGAGACCCAGTACTTC. This sequence encodes CASSQGGWETQYF. V is TRBV2 and J is TRBJ2-5, with a weak D call TRBD2 (6 bases). The ends were cut back, 6 bases at V and 5 bases at J, with 13 bases in the middle. The CDR3 totals 13 residues. CDR1 is SNHLY and CDR2 is FYNNEI in the germline V gene.

The chain joins TRBV24-1 to TRBJ2-3, with unresolved D. The CDR3 sequence is 14 residues long. Trimming stripped 4 bases from V and 0 bases from J, with 7 bases between. The germline gives CDR1 KGHDR, CDR2 SFDVKD. The CDR3 DNA is TGTGCCACCAGTGACCGATTAAGCACAGATACGCAGTATTTT. Residues: CATSDRLSTDTQYF.

This clonotype was counted a few times. The CDR3 sequence: CASSLGGFGLGSGETQYF. CDR3 sequence (DNA): TGTGCCAGCAGCTTAGGCGGCTTCGGGCTGGGTTCCGGGGAGACCCAGTACTTC. V is TRBV11-3 and J is TRBJ2-5; the D is unclear. This CDR3 comprises 18 residues. Trimming left V 1 base short and J 5 bases short, with 23 bases between. Germline CDR1 is SGHNT and CDR2 is YENEEA. The whole variable domain, remainder taken from reference TRBV11-3 and TRBJ2-5, is EAGVVQSPRYKIIEKKQPVAFWCNPISGHNTLYWYLQNLGQGPELLIRYENEEAVDDSQLPKDRFSAERLKGVDSTLKIQPAELGDSAVYLCASSLGGFGLGSGETQYFGPGTRLLVL.

V gene TRBV12-3 or TRBV12-4 combines with J gene TRBJ1-2, with D maybe TRBD1 (6 bases). The CDR3 loop spans 16 amino acids. V lost 6 bases and J 7 bases, leaving 24 bases between the germline ends. The CDR3 is CASSGGLLGTLSGYTF. CDR3 DNA: TGTGCCAGCAGCGGGGGCCTACTAGGAACCCTCTCTGGCTACACCTTC.

Only a few counts were recorded for this clonotype. The chain carries TRBV20-1 and TRBJ1-5; a possible D gene is TRBD1 (5 bases). The CDR3 runs 14 residues. V gave up 3 bases and J gave up 4 bases, with 13 bases separating them. Germline V lookup: CDR1 DFQATT, CDR2 SNEGSKA (reference sequence). As DNA, the CDR3 is TGCAGTGCTAGTCCGGGACCGACTAATCAGCCCCAGCATTTT. Its translation is CSASPGPTNQPQHF.